Following are 25 T cell receptor beta chains from one sample sequenced in a study of T cell responses to AZD1222 COVID-19 vaccine. Sequencing used immunoSEQ multiplex PCR; TCRdb keeps in-frame clones, though not all of them. Of about 200,000 clones listed, approximately 89% are singletons. The starting material was peripheral blood, obtained 28 days after the second AZD1222 dose. The receptors were gathered from an adult who received the AZD1222 COVID-19 vaccine.

The CDR3 nucleotides read TGTGCCAGCAGTGAACGAGCGGGTAACACTGAAGCTTTCTTT. It encodes CASSERAGNTEAFF. This chain uses TRBV6-1 with TRBJ1-1; D unresolved. Germline V gives CDR1 MNHNS, CDR2 SASEGT. This CDR3 contains 14 residues. The germline V and J ends were trimmed by 2 bases and 2 bases, with 9 bases remaining between them.

This sequence joins TRBV18 and TRBJ1-1; a possible D gene is TRBD1 (6 bases). V was cut by 6 bases and J by 1 base, with 15 bases left in between. The length of the CDR3 is 15 residues. The germline CDR1 and CDR2 sequences are KGHSH and LQKENI. The CDR3 DNA reads as TGTGCCAGCTCGGCGTCAGGGGTCCCGAACACTGAAGCTTTCTTT. Protein: CASSASGVPNTEAFF.

V and J are TRBV6-5 and TRBJ2-7; TRBD2 matches 11 bases. This CDR3 comprises 16 residues. Germline loops: CDR1 MNHEY, CDR2 SVGAGI. The V gene end was trimmed by 2 bases and the J gene end by 1 base; junction bases not matched to a gene: 4. CDR3: CASSYHRLAGSYEQYF. The CDR3, as DNA: TGTGCCAGCAGTTACCACCGACTAGCGGGGTCCTACGAGCAGTACTTC.

The V and J genes are TRBV10-1 and TRBJ2-1, with 11 bases matching TRBD2. The J segment lost 11 bases and the V segment lost 4 bases, leaving 16 bases of the junction unmatched. The CDR3 contains 17 residues. The germline CDR1 and CDR2 sequences are WNHNN and SYGVQD (reference sequence). CDR3 nucleotide sequence: TGCGCCAGCAGTGGGGGGATTACCGGGACTAGCGGCCTTAAGCAGTTCTTC. Translating gives CASSGGITGTSGLKQFF.

CDR3 coding DNA: TGTGCCACCCAATTAGCGGGAGGCAGGGATACGCAGTATTTT. Encoded protein: CATQLAGGRDTQYF. This sequence joins TRBV28 and TRBJ2-3, with TRBD2 matching 10 bases. Germline-derived CDR1 and CDR2 are MDHEN and SYDVKM. The CDR3 covers 14 residues. The V gene end was trimmed by 10 bases and the J gene end by 6 bases; junction bases not matched to a gene: 10.

This clone showed up just once. The chain uses TRBV27 and TRBJ1-5; 7 bases line up with TRBD1. J gave up 5 bases and V 8 bases, and 6 bases lay outside the gene matches. CDR3 length equals 13 residues. Germline values: CDR1 MNHEY, CDR2 SMNVEV (reference sequence). The CDR3, as DNA: TGTGCCAGCGGAGACAGGGTTTATCAGCCCCAGCATTTT. Translating gives CASGDRVYQPQHF.

The chain carries TRBV10-3 and TRBJ2-3; 8 positions agree with TRBD1. This CDR3 has 14 residues. The germline gives CDR1 ENHRY, CDR2 SYGVKD. J gave up 6 bases and V 3 bases, and 5 bases lay outside the gene matches. Here the CDR3 reads CAISEGQGADTQYF. In DNA, the CDR3 is TGTGCCATCAGTGAAGGGCAGGGGGCGGATACGCAGTATTTT.

V gene TRBV2 combines with J gene TRBJ1-4, with 9 bases aligning to TRBD1. The junction had 18 bases not matched to a gene; V was cut back by 6 bases and J by 10 bases. Per germline, CDR1 SNHLY and CDR2 FYNNEI. The CDR3 has 17 amino acids. In DNA, the CDR3 is TGTGCCAGCAGCCGACAGCCCCCAGGGACAGGGTTGGGAAAACTGTTTTTT. Translated: CASSRQPPGTGLGKLFF.

This rearrangement joins TRBV19 to TRBJ1-6, with 11 bases matching TRBD1. CDR3 length: 16 amino acids. V lost 7 bases and J lost 7; bases outside the gene matches: 9. CDR1 is LNHDA and CDR2 is SQIVND in the germline V gene (reference sequence). The CDR3 DNA follows: TGTGCCAGTACTCCCCGGACAGGGGGCGGGAATTCACCCCTCCACTTT. Protein sequence: CASTPRTGGGNSPLHF.

This clone was observed once. The V and J genes are TRBV5-1 and TRBJ1-5, with D hard to call. V shed 0 bases and J shed 4 bases, with 8 bases lying between them. The CDR3 sequence is 14 residues long. Germline-derived CDR1 and CDR2 are SGHRS and YFSETQ. The CDR3 nucleotides read TGCGCCAGCAGCTTGGGCGGGAGAAATCAGCCCCAGCATTTT. Translation gives CASSLGGRNQPQHF. Looking up the rest from reference TRBV5-1 and TRBJ1-5 gives the full variable domain: KAGVTQTPRYLIKTRGQQVTLSCSPISGHRSVSWYQQTPGQGLQFLFEYFSETQRNKGNFPGRFSGRQFSNSRSEMNVSTLELGDSALYLCASSLGGRNQPQHFGDGTRLSIL.

The chain joins TRBV2 to TRBJ1-5, with a weak D call TRBD1 (6 bases). Germline V gene lookup returns CDR1 SNHLY and CDR2 FYNNEI. V was shortened by 5 bases and J by 5 bases, with 13 bases between the two germline ends. The CDR3 spans 14 residues. The CDR3 region is CASSPGHVDQPQHF. The CDR3 bases are TGTGCCAGCAGTCCGGGACATGTTGATCAGCCCCAGCATTTT.

The chain combines TRBV6-6 with TRBJ1-4, with no clear D. With 2 bases removed from V and 5 bases from J, the gap between germline ends came to 9 bases. The CDR3 is 14 amino acids. Germline V CDR1 and CDR2: MNHNY, SVGAGI (reference sequence). The CDR3 region has the DNA TGTGCCAGCAGTTACACGGCAGAAAATGAAAAACTGTTTTTT. Translating gives CASSYTAENEKLFF.

The J gene is TRBJ1-2, the V gene TRBV28; 10 nucleotides line up with TRBD1. The CDR3 loop spans 17 amino acids. V trimming: 5 bases; J trimming: 4 bases; junction bases outside the gene matches: 13. Germline V lookup: CDR1 MDHEN, CDR2 SYDVKM. The CDR3 spells CASSRPGTGDVGYGYTF. DNA of the CDR3: TGTGCCAGCAGTCGTCCCGGGACAGGGGACGTCGGCTATGGCTACACCTTC.

The chain combines TRBV28 with TRBJ1-5; D is possibly TRBD1 (5 bases). This CDR3 contains 14 residues. CDR1 is MDHEN and CDR2 is SYDVKM in the germline V gene. The germline V and J ends were trimmed by 1 base and 7 bases, with 11 bases remaining between them. The CDR3 DNA reads TGTGCCAGCAGTTTATCGGGGCTACAGCAGCCCCAGCATTTT. It codes for CASSLSGLQQPQHF.

The J gene is TRBJ2-7, the V gene TRBV18, with TRBD1 matching 7 bases. CDR3 length: 14 amino acids. V shed 0 bases and J 4 bases; nucleotides not matched to a gene: 3. Per germline, CDR1 KGHSH and CDR2 LQKENI. The CDR3 nucleotides are TGTGCCAGCTCACCACCGGGACAGTCATACGAGCAGTACTTC. Translation gives CASSPPGQSYEQYF. Filled out from reference TRBV18 and TRBJ2-7, the complete variable domain reads NAGVMQNPRHLVRRRGQEARLRCSPMKGHSHVYWYRQLPEEGLKFMVYLQKENIIDESGMPKERFSAEFPKEGPSILRIQQVVRGDSAAYFCASSPPGQSYEQYFGPGTRLTVT.

This chain uses TRBV4-3 with TRBJ1-2, with D maybe TRBD1 (6 bases). The CDR3 sequence is 15 residues long. The germline gives CDR1 LGHNA, CDR2 YSLEER. V lost 1 base and J 5 bases, leaving 14 bases between the germline ends. In nucleotides, the CDR3 is TGCGCCAGCAGCCAAGGGACAGCAGGGAGTTATGGCTACACCTTC. It encodes CASSQGTAGSYGYTF.

The chain uses TRBV5-1 and TRBJ1-3; D is uncertain. This CDR3 is built from 17 residues. In germline, CDR1 is SGHRS, CDR2 YFSETQ. V was pared by 0 bases and J by 1 base, with 14 bases between. Here the CDR3 DNA reads TGCGCCAGCAGCTTGGAGCCCTCGGGGTCGTCTGGAAACACCATATATTTT. Amino acids: CASSLEPSGSSGNTIYF. The full variable domain, completed using reference TRBV5-1 and TRBJ1-3, is KAGVTQTPRYLIKTRGQQVTLSCSPISGHRSVSWYQQTPGQGLQFLFEYFSETQRNKGNFPGRFSGRQFSNSRSEMNVSTLELGDSALYLCASSLEPSGSSGNTIYFGEGSWLTVV.

V is TRBV9 and J is TRBJ1-4; weak D call: TRBD1 (6 bases). The V end lost 3 bases, the J end lost 8 bases, and 23 bases lay between the germline ends. Germline CDR1 and CDR2: SGDLS and YYNGEE. CDR3 size: 17 residues. CDR3 coding DNA: TGTGCCAGCAGCGCCCGGGGGGGCGCAGGGGCTGACGAAAAACTGTTTTTT. This codes for CASSARGGAGADEKLFF.

This sequence joins TRBV10-1 and TRBJ1-3, with a tentative D call TRBD1 (5 bases). Per germline, CDR1 WNHNN and CDR2 SYGVQD (reference sequence). CDR3 length: 18 amino acids. V lost 6 bases to trimming and J lost 0 bases, with 21 bases between them. The CDR3 region is CASRMGDYRISSGNTIYF. For the CDR3, the DNA is TGCGCCAGCAGGATGGGGGATTACAGGATCAGCTCTGGAAACACCATATATTTT.

This chain uses TRBV28 with TRBJ2-3, with D unclear. CDR1 and CDR2 (germline): MDHEN, SYDVKM. The CDR3 has 13 amino acids. The V end was cut by 5 bases, the J end by 2 bases, with 8 bases between. CDR3 in DNA: TGTGCCAGCAGTGTAGCTTTCACAGATACGCAGTATTTT. This codes for CASSVAFTDTQYF.

This chain uses TRBV5-1 with TRBJ2-7; 13 bases match TRBD2. The CDR3 contains 16 residues. The junction had 5 bases not matched to a gene; V was cut back by 4 bases and J by 1 base. Germline loops: CDR1 SGHRS, CDR2 YFSETQ. The CDR3 nucleotides are TGCGCCAGCAGCACGGGGGGACTAGCGGGGTCCTACGAGCAGTACTTC. Amino acids: CASSTGGLAGSYEQYF.

The rearrangement joins TRBV30 to TRBJ2-7; unclear D gene. V gave up 0 bases and J gave up 9 bases, with 15 bases separating them. The CDR3 totals 13 residues. Germline CDR1 and CDR2: GTSNPN and SVGIG (reference sequence). The CDR3 DNA follows: TGTGCCTGGAGTGTAAGTTCTATTGAAAGGCAGTACTTC. As protein: CAWSVSSIERQYF. Full variable domain (rest looked up from reference TRBV30 and TRBJ2-7): SQTIHQWPATLVQPVGSPLSLECTVEGTSNPNLYWYRQAAGRGLQLLFYSVGIGQISSEVPQNLSASRPQDRQFILSSKKLLLSDSGFYLCAWSVSSIERQYFGPGTRLTVT.

Regarding this clone: This sample also contains other DNA sequences that code for the same CDR3. The V and J genes are TRBV7-2 and TRBJ1-5, with TRBD1 identical over 10 bases. The CDR3 length is 14 residues. The V gene end was trimmed by 6 bases and the J gene end by 4 bases; junction bases not matched to a gene: 3. CDR1 and CDR2 from the germline V gene are SGHTA and FQGNSA. CDR3 loop: CASSPDRGNQPQHF. The DNA for the CDR3 is TGTGCCAGCAGTCCGGACAGGGGGAATCAGCCCCAGCATTTT.

V is TRBV24-1 and J is TRBJ1-2, with TRBD1 matching 8 bases. V lost 4 bases and J lost 8; bases outside the gene matches: 17. The CDR3 is made up of 17 amino acids. Looked up from germline, CDR1 is KGHDR and CDR2 is SFDVKD. CDR3 amino acids: CATSDDPTGWGTGGYTF. CDR3 sequence (DNA): TGTGCCACCAGTGACGATCCGACAGGGTGGGGGACAGGAGGCTACACCTTC.

This clone was recorded only once. The chain has TRBV28 and TRBJ2-3; D is perhaps TRBD1 or TRBD2 (5 bases each). This CDR3 comprises 14 residues. Germline V gene sequence: CDR1 MDHEN, CDR2 SYDVKM. Trimming took 6 bases from V and 1 from J, leaving 11 bases between them. The CDR3 DNA is TGTGCCAGCAGAGGGACGGACCGCACAGATACGCAGTATTTT. This encodes CASRGTDRTDTQYF. Combining the CDR3 with reference TRBV28 and TRBJ2-3 gives the whole variable domain DVKVTQSSRYLVKRTGEKVFLECVQDMDHENMFWYRQDPGLGLRLIYFSYDVKMKEKGDIPEGYSVSREKKERFSLILESASTNQTSMYLCASRGTDRTDTQYFGPGTRLTVL.